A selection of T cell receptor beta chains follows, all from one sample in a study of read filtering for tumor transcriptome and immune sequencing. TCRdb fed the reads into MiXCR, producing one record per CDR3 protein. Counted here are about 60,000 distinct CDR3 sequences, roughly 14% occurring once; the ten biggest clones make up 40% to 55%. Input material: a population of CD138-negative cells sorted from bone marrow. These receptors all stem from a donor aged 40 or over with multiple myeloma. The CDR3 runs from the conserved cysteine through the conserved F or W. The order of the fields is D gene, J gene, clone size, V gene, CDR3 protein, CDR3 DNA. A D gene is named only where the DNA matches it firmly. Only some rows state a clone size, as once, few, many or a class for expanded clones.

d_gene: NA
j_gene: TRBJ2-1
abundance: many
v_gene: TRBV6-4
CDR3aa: CASSDSVGLKINEQFF
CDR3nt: TGTGCCAGCAGTGACTCGGTGGGACTTAAGATAAATGAGCAGTTCTTC

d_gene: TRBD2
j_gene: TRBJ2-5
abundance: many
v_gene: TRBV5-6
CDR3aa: CASSVIAGLGETQYF
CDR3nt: TGTGCCAGCAGCGTGATAGCGGGACTAGGGGAGACCCAGTACTTC

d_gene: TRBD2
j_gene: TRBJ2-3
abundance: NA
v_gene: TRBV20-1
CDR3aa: CSASSPVLAGEPDTQYF
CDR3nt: TGCAGTGCTAGTAGTCCGGTTCTAGCGGGGGAGCCGGATACGCAGTATTTT

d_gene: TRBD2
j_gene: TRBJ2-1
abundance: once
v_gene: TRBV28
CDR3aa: CASSFPAGGTNEQFF
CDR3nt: TGTGCCAGCAGTTTTCCCGCGGGAGGCACCAATGAGCAGTTCTTC

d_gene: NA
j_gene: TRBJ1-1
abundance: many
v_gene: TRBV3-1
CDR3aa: CASSQDRRSGDTEAFF
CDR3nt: TGTGCCAGCAGCCAAGATCGACGCTCAGGGGACACTGAAGCTTTCTTT

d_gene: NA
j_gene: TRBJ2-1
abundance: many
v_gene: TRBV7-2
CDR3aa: CASSPYGGHNEQFF
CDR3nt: TGTGCCAGCAGCCCCTACGGGGGGCACAATGAGCAGTTCTTC

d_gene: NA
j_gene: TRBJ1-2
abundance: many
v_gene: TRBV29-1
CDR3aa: CSVDQTLANYGYTF
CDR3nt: TGCAGCGTTGATCAGACACTAGCTAACTATGGCTACACCTTC

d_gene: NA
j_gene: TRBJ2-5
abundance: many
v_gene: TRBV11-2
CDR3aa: CASSLQGMETQYF
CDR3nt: TGTGCCAGCAGCTTACAGGGTATGGAGACCCAGTACTTC

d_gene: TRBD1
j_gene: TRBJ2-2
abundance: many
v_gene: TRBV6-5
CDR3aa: CASSYSPGQGVFTGELFF
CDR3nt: TGTGCCAGCAGTTACTCGCCGGGGCAGGGGGTTTTTACCGGGGAGCTGTTTTTT

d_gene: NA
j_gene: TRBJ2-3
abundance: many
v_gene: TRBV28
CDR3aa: CASSSSGRDTQYF
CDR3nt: TGTGCCAGCAGTTCATCCGGTCGGGATACGCAGTATTTT

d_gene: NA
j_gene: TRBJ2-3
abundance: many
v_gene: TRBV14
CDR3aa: CASRSADTQYF
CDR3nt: TGTGCCAGCAGATCTGCAGATACGCAGTATTTT

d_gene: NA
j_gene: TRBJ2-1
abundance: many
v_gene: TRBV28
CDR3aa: CASSFRGISYNEQFF
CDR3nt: TGTGCCAGCAGTTTTCGGGGGATTTCCTACAATGAGCAGTTCTTC

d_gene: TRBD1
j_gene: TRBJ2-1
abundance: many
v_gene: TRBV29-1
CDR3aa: CSVGDGQVHVNEQFF
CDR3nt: TGCAGCGTTGGGGATGGACAGGTCCACGTCAATGAGCAGTTCTTC

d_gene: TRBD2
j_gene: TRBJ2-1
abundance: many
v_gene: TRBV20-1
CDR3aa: CSAARGGYHEQFF
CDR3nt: TGCAGTGCGGCCCGGGGGGGATATCATGAGCAGTTCTTC

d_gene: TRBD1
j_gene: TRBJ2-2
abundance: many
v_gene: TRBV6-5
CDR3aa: CASSKTGIGELFF
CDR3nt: TGTGCCAGCAGTAAGACAGGGATCGGGGAGCTGTTTTTT

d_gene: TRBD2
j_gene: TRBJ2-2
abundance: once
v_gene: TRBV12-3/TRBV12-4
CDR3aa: CASSYRLASDTGELFF
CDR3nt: TGTGCCAGCAGTTACCGACTAGCGTCGGACACCGGGGAGCTGTTTTTT

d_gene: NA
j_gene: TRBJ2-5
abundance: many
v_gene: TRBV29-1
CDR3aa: CSVDRQREAQYF
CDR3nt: TGCAGCGTTGACCGGCAGCGAGAGGCCCAGTACTTC

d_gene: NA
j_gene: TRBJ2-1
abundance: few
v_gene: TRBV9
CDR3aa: CASSVATSYYYNEQFF
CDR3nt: TGTGCCAGCAGCGTAGCTACTAGCTATTACTACAATGAGCAGTTCTTC

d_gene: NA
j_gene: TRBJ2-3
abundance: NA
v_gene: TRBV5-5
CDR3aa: CASSLVQTSSTDTQYF
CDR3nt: TGTGCCAGCAGCTTGGTACAGACTTCTAGCACAGATACGCAGTATTTT

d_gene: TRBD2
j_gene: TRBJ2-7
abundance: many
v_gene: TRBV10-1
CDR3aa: CASGTSGTSSYEQYF
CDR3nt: TGCGCCAGCGGGACTAGCGGGACGAGCTCCTACGAGCAGTACTTC

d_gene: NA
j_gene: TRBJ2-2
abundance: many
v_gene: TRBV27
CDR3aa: CASSLDRAPTGELFF
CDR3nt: TGTGCCAGCAGTTTGGACAGAGCCCCCACCGGGGAGCTGTTTTTT

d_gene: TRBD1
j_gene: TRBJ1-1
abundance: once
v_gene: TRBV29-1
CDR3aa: CSVRDRKNTEAFF
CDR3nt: TGCAGCGTTCGGGACAGGAAGAACACTGAAGCTTTCTTT

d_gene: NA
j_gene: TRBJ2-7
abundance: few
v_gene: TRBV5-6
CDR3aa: CASRLLDREVDEQYF
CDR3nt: TGTGCCAGCAGGTTACTTGACAGGGAGGTTGACGAGCAGTACTTC

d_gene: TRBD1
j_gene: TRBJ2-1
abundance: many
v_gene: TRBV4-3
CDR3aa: CASSQEGTGRGGEQFF
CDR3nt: TGCGCCAGCAGCCAAGAGGGGACAGGGCGGGGTGGTGAGCAGTTCTTC

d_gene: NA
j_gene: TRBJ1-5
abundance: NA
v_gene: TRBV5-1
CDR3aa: CASSLGGAGQPQHF
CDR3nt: TGCGCCAGCAGCTTGGGGGGGGCTGGTCAGCCCCAGCATTTT

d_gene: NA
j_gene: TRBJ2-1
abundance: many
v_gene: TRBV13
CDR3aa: CASSLGSVYNEQFF
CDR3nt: TGTGCCAGCAGCTTAGGATCCGTATACAATGAGCAGTTCTTC

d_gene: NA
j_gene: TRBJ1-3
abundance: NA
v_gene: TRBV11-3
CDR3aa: CASSFFGNTIYF
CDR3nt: TGTGCCAGCAGCTTCTTTGGAAACACCATATATTTT

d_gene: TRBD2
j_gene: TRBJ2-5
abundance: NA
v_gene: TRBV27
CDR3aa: CASSLFNSLAGGETQYF
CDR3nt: TGTGCCAGCAGTCTATTCAATTCACTAGCGGGAGGAGAGACCCAGTACTTC

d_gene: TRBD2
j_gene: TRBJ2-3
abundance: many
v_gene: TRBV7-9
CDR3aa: CASSLVDFPGRSTDTQYF
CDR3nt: TGTGCCAGCAGCTTAGTAGACTTCCCCGGGAGGTCCACAGATACGCAGTATTTT

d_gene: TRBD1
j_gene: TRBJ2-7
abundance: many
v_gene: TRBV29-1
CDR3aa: CSVVGRDSSYEQYF
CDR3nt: TGCAGCGTTGTTGGTAGGGACAGTAGCTACGAGCAGTACTTC

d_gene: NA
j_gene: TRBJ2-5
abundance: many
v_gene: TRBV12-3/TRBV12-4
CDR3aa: CASSLWQTQETQYF
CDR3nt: TGTGCCAGCAGTTTATGGCAGACTCAAGAGACCCAGTACTTC

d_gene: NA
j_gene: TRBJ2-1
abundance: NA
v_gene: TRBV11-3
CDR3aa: CASSLLSSYNEQFF
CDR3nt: TGTGCCAGCAGCTTATTAAGCTCCTACAATGAGCAGTTCTTC

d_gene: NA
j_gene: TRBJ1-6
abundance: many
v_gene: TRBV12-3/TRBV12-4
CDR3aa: CASSHRTDYNSPLHF
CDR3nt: TGTGCCAGCAGTCATAGGACAGATTATAATTCACCCCTCCACTTT

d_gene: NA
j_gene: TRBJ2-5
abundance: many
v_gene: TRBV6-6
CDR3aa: CASSYSRDRKETQYF
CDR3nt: TGTGCCAGCAGTTACTCGAGAGACAGAAAAGAGACCCAGTACTTC

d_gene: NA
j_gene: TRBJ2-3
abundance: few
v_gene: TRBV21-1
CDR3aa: CASSVLAGGPHSTDTQYF
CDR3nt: TGTGCCAGCAGTGTATTAGCGGGAGGGCCGCATAGCACAGATACGCAGTATTTT